The 24 T cell receptor beta chains below were found in one sample sequenced in a study of graft-versus-host responses after intestinal transplantation. Sequencing was performed with immunoSEQ multiplex PCR; in TCRdb, only in-frame clones are kept and a portion is missing. Counted here are approximately 77,000 clones, about 92% occurring once; the ten biggest clones make up about 0.63%. The specimen comprised PBMCs, sampled 98 days after intestinal transplantation. The receptors here all came from a human patient who received an intestinal transplant, so some T cells may come from the graft donor.

The chain has TRBV28 and TRBJ2-7; the D gene is possibly TRBD2 (5 bases). There are 16 residues in the CDR3. The germline V and J ends were trimmed by 5 bases and 0 bases, with 17 bases remaining between them. The germline V gene has CDR1 MDHEN and CDR2 SYDVKM. Written as DNA, the CDR3 is TGTGCCAGCAGTCCCCAGCGTACGGGATACTCCTACGAGCAGTACTTC. Its protein product is CASSPQRTGYSYEQYF. Drawing the rest from reference TRBV28 and TRBJ2-7, the complete variable domain is DVKVTQSSRYLVKRTGEKVFLECVQDMDHENMFWYRQDPGLGLRLIYFSYDVKMKEKGDIPEGYSVSREKKERFSLILESASTNQTSMYLCASSPQRTGYSYEQYFGPGTRLTVT.

The chain joins TRBV4-1 to TRBJ1-5; D is unresolved. The germline V gene has CDR1 MGHRA and CDR2 YSYEKL. The CDR3 loop spans 12 amino acids. Trimming removed 3 bases from V and 6 bases from J, with 6 bases in between. The CDR3 sequence is CASSQWGQPQHF. The CDR3 bases are TGCGCCAGCAGCCAGTGGGGTCAGCCCCAGCATTTT.

The gene calls are TRBV13 and TRBJ2-7, with 9 bases fitting TRBD2. Germline V gene sequence: CDR1 PRHDT, CDR2 FYEKMQ (reference sequence). J was trimmed by 2 bases and V by 0 bases; bases with no gene match: 2. This CDR3 has 15 residues. CDR3 sequence: CASSLGLAGAYEQYF. The CDR3 DNA reads TGTGCCAGCAGCTTAGGACTAGCGGGCGCCTACGAGCAGTACTTC.

J is TRBJ2-1 and V is TRBV5-1, with 10 bases fitting TRBD2. CDR1 is SGHRS and CDR2 is YFSETQ in the germline V gene. CDR3 length: 14 amino acids. Trimming at V came to 6 bases and at J to 4 bases, leaving 4 bases not matched to a gene. CDR3 sequence: CASTSGRGYNEQFF. CDR3 coding DNA: TGCGCCAGCACTAGCGGGAGAGGGTACAATGAGCAGTTCTTC.

This chain joins TRBV6-6 and TRBJ1-3; D unclear. This CDR3 is 13 amino acids long. V was trimmed by 2 bases and J by 0 bases, leaving 2 bases between them. CDR1 is MNHNY, CDR2 SVGAGI, per germline (reference sequence). The CDR3, as DNA: TGTGCCAGCAGTTACAACTCTGGAAACACCATATATTTT. Amino acids: CASSYNSGNTIYF.

This clone was seen a single time. The genes are TRBV5-1 and TRBJ2-2; either TRBD1 or TRBD2 may fit D (5 bases each). The CDR3 has 13 amino acids. Trimming left V 1 base short and J 7 bases short, with 8 bases between. Per the germline V gene, CDR1 is SGHRS and CDR2 is YFSETQ. The CDR3 protein is CASSLWGSGELFF. The CDR3 region has the DNA TGCGCCAGCAGCTTGTGGGGGAGCGGGGAGCTGTTTTTT.

The CDR3 reads CASSLVLAGGRETQYF. Here the CDR3 DNA reads TGTGCCAGCAGCTTAGTGTTAGCGGGAGGGCGGGAGACCCAGTACTTC. J is TRBJ2-5 and V is TRBV11-2; 11 bases align to TRBD2. V lost 1 base and J lost 5; bases outside the gene matches: 6. The CDR3 has 16 amino acids. Per germline, CDR1 SGHAT and CDR2 FQNNGV.

This rearrangement joins TRBV5-1 to TRBJ2-2; D is uncertain. The CDR3 loop spans 13 amino acids. V lost 0 bases to trimming and J lost 4 bases, with 4 bases between them. In germline, CDR1 is SGHRS, CDR2 YFSETQ. The CDR3 loop is CASSLGVTGELFF. CDR3 sequence (DNA): TGCGCCAGCAGCTTGGGGGTCACCGGGGAGCTGTTTTTT.

This clone has just one count. The chain uses TRBV25-1 and TRBJ2-7, with D maybe TRBD2 (5 bases). Germline V gene data show CDR1 as MGHDK and CDR2 as SYGVNS. V was trimmed by 4 bases and J by 2 bases, leaving 6 bases between them. There are 12 residues in the CDR3. This chain's CDR3 is CASSGGTYEQYF. Written as DNA, the CDR3 is TGTGCCAGCAGTGGAGGGACCTACGAGCAGTACTTC.

CDR3 nucleotides: TGTGCCAGCAGGGACTTACATATAAAATACACTGAAGCTTTCTTT. Translation: CASRDLHIKYTEAFF. The rearrangement joins TRBV6-1 to TRBJ1-1; D not certain. Trimming stripped 6 bases from V and 3 bases from J, with 17 bases between. This CDR3 is 15 amino acids long. The germline V gene has CDR1 MNHNS and CDR2 SASEGT.

In nucleotides, the CDR3 is TGTGCCAGCAGTTTTGGGGTTGGGGGGCGAGTTGGAGAGACCCAGTACTTC. Its protein product is CASSFGVGGRVGETQYF. The chain recombines TRBV28 with TRBJ2-5; D may match TRBD1 or TRBD2 (6 bases each). V was clipped by 3 bases and J by 4 bases, with 21 bases between them. Germline CDR1 reads MDHEN; CDR2 reads SYDVKM. The CDR3 has 17 amino acids.

The chain couples TRBV27 to TRBJ2-5; possible D gene TRBD2, 6 bases. V was pared by 3 bases and J by 2 bases, with 16 bases between. Looked up from germline, CDR1 is MNHEY and CDR2 is SMNVEV (reference sequence). CDR3 length equals 16 residues. The CDR3 region has the DNA TGTGCCAGCAGTTTGGGTGTGGGACTCTCACAAGAGACCCAGTACTTC. Amino acids: CASSLGVGLSQETQYF.

This chain's CDR3 is CASRVTASTDTQYF. CDR3 sequence (DNA): TGTGCCAGCAGAGTCACAGCTAGCACAGATACGCAGTATTTT. The genes are TRBV6-4 and TRBJ2-3; D gene ambiguous. The germline V gene has CDR1 MRHNA and CDR2 SNTAGT. This CDR3 region has 14 residues. V was trimmed by 6 bases and J by 0 bases, leaving 10 bases between them.

This sequence joins TRBV7-3 and TRBJ2-3; D is uncertain. Trimming took off 5 bases at V and 4 bases at J, with 10 bases between the two ends. Germline lookup yields CDR1 SGHTA and CDR2 FQGTGA. This CDR3 region has 13 residues. The CDR3 here is CASSPQRSDTQYF. The CDR3 nucleotides are TGTGCCAGCAGCCCCCAAAGGTCAGATACGCAGTATTTT.

The chain employs TRBV5-1 and TRBJ2-1; 7 nucleotides line up with TRBD2. From germline, CDR1 is SGHRS and CDR2 YFSETQ. The CDR3 has 14 amino acids. J was trimmed by 6 bases and V by 3 bases; bases with no gene match: 6. The CDR3 loop reads CASSWVAGGNEQFF. In DNA, the CDR3 is TGCGCCAGCAGCTGGGTAGCGGGTGGCAATGAGCAGTTCTTC.

The V call is TRBV11-3, the J call TRBJ2-5; a possible D gene is TRBD1 (5 bases). The CDR3 sequence is 13 residues long. V lost 5 bases to trimming and J lost 1 base, with 8 bases between them. Germline CDR1 is SGHNT and CDR2 is YENEEA. DNA of the CDR3: TGTGCCAGCAGCCGACAGCCCCAAGAGACCCAGTACTTC. Its protein is CASSRQPQETQYF. The variable domain in full, with the rest retrieved from reference TRBV11-3 and TRBJ2-5, is EAGVVQSPRYKIIEKKQPVAFWCNPISGHNTLYWYLQNLGQGPELLIRYENEEAVDDSQLPKDRFSAERLKGVDSTLKIQPAELGDSAVYLCASSRQPQETQYFGPGTRLLVL.

V usage is TRBV11-2 and J usage is TRBJ2-3; perhaps TRBD2 as D (6 bases). CDR3 length equals 16 residues. The V and J ends lost 0 bases and 0 bases respectively, with 10 bases between them. The germline CDR1 and CDR2 sequences are SGHAT and FQNNGV. The CDR3 is CASSLDGGVSTDTQYF. The CDR3 nucleotides read TGTGCCAGCAGCTTAGACGGCGGGGTAAGCACAGATACGCAGTATTTT.

The V and J genes are TRBV18 and TRBJ1-4; possibly TRBD1 for D (6 bases). The CDR3 runs to 15 residues. V was cut by 1 base and J by 7 bases, with 13 bases left in between. Germline CDR1 and CDR2: KGHSH and LQKENI. The CDR3 spells CASSPLRGVGEKLFF. In DNA, the CDR3 is TGTGCCAGCTCACCACTCAGGGGCGTTGGTGAAAAACTGTTTTTT.

The chain couples TRBV6-1 to TRBJ2-1; 8 bases are a match to TRBD2. Germline V lookup: CDR1 MNHNS, CDR2 SASEGT. The CDR3 is 18 amino acids. Trimming removed 3 bases from V and 0 bases from J; junction bases left unmatched: 10. CDR3 sequence reads: CASSDLAGPESSYNEQFF. The CDR3 coding sequence is TGTGCCAGCAGTGACCTAGCGGGCCCCGAAAGCTCCTACAATGAGCAGTTCTTC.

The chain is built from TRBV18 and TRBJ1-5, with D uncertain. Per the germline V gene, CDR1 is KGHSH and CDR2 is LQKENI. CDR3 length: 17 amino acids. Trimming cost V 3 bases and J 1 base, with 16 bases left between them. As DNA, the CDR3 is TGTGCCAGCTCACCGTCAGCCCAGTCGCTAAGCAATCAGCCCCAGCATTTT. Residues: CASSPSAQSLSNQPQHF.

This clone turned up a few times. The V call is TRBV6-5, the J call TRBJ2-1; D uncertain. V lost 0 bases to trimming and J lost 9 bases, with 18 bases between them. CDR3 length equals 16 residues. Germline-derived CDR1 and CDR2 are MNHEY and SVGAGI. The DNA for the CDR3 is TGTGCCAGCAGTTACTCAAACCTGATACTCGTGTCTGAGCAGTTCTTC. As protein: CASSYSNLILVSEQFF.

This chain uses TRBV19 with TRBJ1-5; 9 bases align to TRBD1. The V gene end was trimmed by 7 bases and the J gene end by 6 bases; junction bases not matched to a gene: 4. Germline CDR1 LNHDA, CDR2 SQIVND (reference sequence). This CDR3 is built from 13 residues. The CDR3 coding sequence is TGTGCCAGTAAAGACAGGGGGAGTCAGCCCCAGCATTTT. Translated, it gives CASKDRGSQPQHF.

This clone was seen a few times. The V gene is TRBV4-1, the J gene TRBJ2-2, with D maybe TRBD1 (5 bases). V lost 0 bases and J 6 bases, leaving 8 bases between the germline ends. The CDR3 has 14 residues. Germline values: CDR1 MGHRA, CDR2 YSYEKL. The chain's CDR3 is CASSQEQAPGELFF. The CDR3 nucleotides read TGCGCCAGCAGCCAAGAACAGGCCCCCGGGGAGCTGTTTTTT.

V is TRBV4-1 and J is TRBJ2-7; 12 bases line up with TRBD2. The trim removed 6 bases at V and 4 bases at J, leaving 7 bases unmatched. The CDR3 runs to 15 residues. CDR1 and CDR2 (germline): MGHRA, YSYEKL. CDR3 protein: CASSPSGGASYEQYF. CDR3 bases: TGCGCCAGCAGTCCTAGCGGGGGGGCCTCTTACGAGCAGTACTTC.